The 11 T cell receptor beta chains below all came from one sample that was sequenced in a study of CXCR3 chemokines and chemotherapy response in bladder cancer (dated by TCRdb to about 2022). The library was prepared using PCR. Reads for this sample came from an Illumina HiSeq 2500. TCRdb reprocessed the public reads (quality trimming at Q25 with fastp, clone calling with MiXCR) and kept in-frame beta chains. Under each unique CDR3 protein, matching rows form one entry showing the most common genes and DNA. The sample includes more than 950 distinct CDR3 sequences, with roughly a sixth observed a single time. Less than 20% of the sample goes to the ten largest clones. This sample was gathered from a patient whose treatment included neoadjuvant chemotherapy. Receptor source: a human donor with bladder cancer that responded to neoadjuvant chemotherapy.

This clonotype qualifies as large. V gene TRBV6-5 combines with J gene TRBJ2-2; D unresolved. Germline V gene lookup returns CDR1 MNHEY and CDR2 SVGAGI. The CDR3 is made up of 13 amino acids. Trimming took 10 bases from V and 1 from J, leaving 10 bases between them. The CDR3 nucleotides are TGTGCCACTGAGGCGGTGAACACCGGGGAGCTGTTTTTT. It translates to CATEAVNTGELFF.

This clonotype has ten or more counts. The gene calls are TRBV28 and TRBJ1-5; D not certain. Germline CDR1 is MDHEN and CDR2 is SYDVKM. Trimming cost V 5 bases and J 3 bases, with 8 bases left between them. There are 13 residues in the CDR3. Here the CDR3 reads CASSARHNQPQHF. CDR3 coding DNA: TGTGCCAGCAGTGCTAGACACAATCAGCCCCAGCATTTT. Supplemented by reference TRBV28 and TRBJ1-5, the full variable domain reads DVKVTQSSRYLVKRTGEKVFLECVQDMDHENMFWYRQDPGLGLRLIYFSYDVKMKEKGDIPEGYSVSREKKERFSLILESASTNQTSMYLCASSARHNQPQHFGDGTRLSIL.

In its sample, this clonotype is medium-sized. The gene calls are TRBV6-2 or TRBV6-3 and TRBJ2-6; TRBD1 or TRBD2 may be the D gene (5 bases each). V dropped 6 bases and J dropped 0 bases, with 12 bases sitting between them. The CDR3 extends over 16 amino acids. The germline CDR1 and CDR2 sequences are MNHEY and SVGEGT. The CDR3 nucleotides read TGTGCCAGCAGCGGGACGGGAAGCTCTGGGGCCAACGTCCTGACTTTC. Its translation: CASSGTGSSGANVLTF.

A remark on this clonotype: A far larger clone is only one base removed, so a read error is likely. The chain has TRBV6-1 and TRBJ1-6; D might be TRBD1 (6 bases). Germline V gene lookup returns CDR1 MNHNS and CDR2 SASEGT. The CDR3 is 15 amino acids. V dropped 6 bases and J dropped 7 bases, with 16 bases sitting between them. The CDR3 sequence is CASRGAGEGNSPLHF. Here the CDR3 DNA reads TGTGCCAGCAGGGGGGCAGGGGAAGGGAATTCACCCCTCCACTTT.

This clonotype is categorized as medium-sized. This sequence joins TRBV12-3 or TRBV12-4 and TRBJ1-1; 7 bases are shared with TRBD1. There are 14 residues in the CDR3. V lost 3 bases and J lost 1; bases outside the gene matches: 2. The CDR3 DNA is TGTGCCAGCAGTTTGGGACAGAAGAACACTGAAGCTTTCTTT. This translates into CASSLGQKNTEAFF.

This clonotype is labeled large. The rearrangement uses TRBV19 and TRBJ2-1, with TRBD2 matching 8 bases. Germline V lookup: CDR1 LNHDA, CDR2 SQIVND (reference sequence). Germline trimming cut 8 bases from V and 4 bases from J; bases unmatched to any gene: 10. CDR3 size: 15 residues. The CDR3 nucleotides read TGTGCCAGTGCAACGGGGGGGCGGGTTTACAATGAGCAGTTCTTC. This codes for CASATGGRVYNEQFF.

This clonotype was detected many times. The CDR3 nucleotides read TGTGCCAGCAGTCTGTACCAGGGGGGCTATGGCTACACCTTC. This encodes CASSLYQGGYGYTF. The chain has TRBV12-3 or TRBV12-4 and TRBJ1-2; 7 bases match TRBD1. The CDR3 extends over 14 amino acids. The V and J ends lost 5 bases and 4 bases, in that order; junction bases with no gene match: 7.

This clonotype was found many times. The rearrangement uses TRBV5-5 and TRBJ1-6, with 7 bases identical to TRBD1. The CDR3 sequence is 19 residues long. Germline CDR1 is SGHKS and CDR2 is YYEKEE (reference sequence). With V trimmed by 0 bases and J by 0 bases, 9 bases remained unmatched. CDR3 residues: CASSLERTGRDSYNSPLHF. CDR3 DNA: TGTGCCAGCAGCTTGGAAAGGACAGGCCGGGACTCCTATAATTCACCCCTCCACTTT.

This clonotype is labeled medium-sized. The chain recombines TRBV20-1 with TRBJ1-2; 8 bases fit TRBD1. The germline gives CDR1 DFQATT, CDR2 SNEGSKA (reference sequence). The CDR3 extends over 14 amino acids. The V segment lost 3 bases and the J segment 4 bases; nucleotides outside the gene matches: 7. For the CDR3, the DNA is TGCAGTGCTAGGATAACAGGGGGACGCTATGGCTACACCTTC. Its protein is CSARITGGRYGYTF.

As to this clonotype: With a far larger clone one base away, a read error is the likely cause. The genes are TRBV7-9 and TRBJ2-7, with TRBD1 matching over 10 bases. The CDR3 has 17 amino acids. Per germline, CDR1 SEHNR and CDR2 FQNEAQ (reference sequence). J gave up 5 bases and V 6 bases, and 16 bases lay outside the gene matches. The CDR3 region has the DNA TGTGCCAGCAGTTTCACCCGACCTGGGACAGGGGACGACGAGCAGTACTTC. It codes for CASSFTRPGTGDDEQYF.

In this sample, this clonotype is medium-sized (0.01 to 0.1%). V gene TRBV10-1 combines with J gene TRBJ2-5; 13 bases map to TRBD2. V was clipped by 3 bases and J by 5 bases; unmatched bases: 6. CDR3 length: 16 amino acids. The germline V gene encodes CDR1 WNHNN and CDR2 SYGVQD (reference sequence). The CDR3: CASSDKLAGGRETQYF. The CDR3 coding sequence is TGCGCCAGCAGTGACAAACTAGCGGGAGGGCGTGAGACCCAGTACTTC.